Listed here is a single T cell receptor (beta chain). This entry belongs to a study of T cell changes during pregnancy in multiple sclerosis. Produced via immunoSEQ multiplex PCR; TCRdb's table is partial and in-frame only. The data contain tens of thousands of clones, 94% of them singletons. Trimming removed 4 bases from V and 2 bases from J; junction bases left unmatched: 5. Germline V CDR1 and CDR2: MNHEY, SMNVEV (reference sequence). CDR3 length: 14 amino acids. The sequence was collected from a female donor with multiple sclerosis, enrolled in a pregnancy study. The rearrangement links TRBV27 to TRBJ2-7, with 7 bases matching TRBD2. The sample here was peripheral blood, taken in the third trimester of pregnancy. The CDR3 here is CASSSSGAAYEQYF. The CDR3 nucleotides are TGTGCCAGCAGTTCGAGCGGGGCGGCCTACGAGCAGTACTTC.